What follows are 2 T cell receptor beta chains derived from one specimen sequenced in a study of lymphopenia after photon versus proton radiotherapy. Generated by immunoSEQ multiplex PCR, the TCRdb table keeps only in-frame clones and is missing some. The sample has around 4,200 clones; around 70% are singletons. The source material was peripheral blood, sampled from a patient treated with proton-based radiotherapy. The source of these receptors is an older man with esophageal cancer.

This chain connects TRBV6-5 to TRBJ2-5; D is unresolved. Matching the DNA end better, TRBJ2-7 makes the J call doubtful. The CDR3 has 15 residues. CDR1 and CDR2 from the germline V gene are MNHEY and SVGAGI. The CDR3 DNA reads as TGTGCCAGCAGTTACTTATGGAGTCCCTCCTACGAGCAGTACTTC. This translates into CASSYLWSPSYEQYF.

This clone was recorded only once. The rearrangement links TRBV5-4 to TRBJ2-7; no clear D gene. With 1 base removed from V and 8 bases from J, the gap between germline ends came to 16 bases. CDR3 length: 14 amino acids. From germline, CDR1 is SGHNT and CDR2 YYREEE (reference sequence). The CDR3 sequence is CASSLRTELEKQYF. The CDR3 coding sequence is TGTGCCAGCAGCTTGCGAACCGAACTTGAGAAGCAGTACTTC. Looking up the rest from reference TRBV5-4 and TRBJ2-7 gives the full variable domain: ETGVTQSPTHLIKTRGQQVTLRCSSQSGHNTVSWYQQALGQGPQFIFQYYREEENGRGNFPPRFSGLQFPNYSSELNVNALELDDSALYLCASSLRTELEKQYFGPGTRLTVT.